Listed below are T cell receptor beta chains from one sample, sequenced in a study of early T cells in non-severe SARS-CoV-2 infection. One entry per CDR3 protein, called by TCRdb with MiXCR from the 5' RACE reads. In the table there are roughly 17,000 distinct CDR3 sequences, about 5% of which are singletons. Source: whole blood, taken at baseline. Receptor source: an adult who was a healthcare worker with PCR-confirmed SARS-CoV-2 infection or an uninfected control (not recorded which). CDR3s include the opening cysteine and the closing phenylalanine or tryptophan. D genes are given only for firm matches. For some rows the clone size is stated as once, few or many, or as a class when expanded; others skip it.

TRBJ1-2,TRBV6-5,few,NA,TGTGCCAGCAGTTACTCAAGGGCCAGGGGTAGTGGCTACACCTTC,CASSYSRARGSGYTF
TRBJ2-2,TRBV5-1,many,NA,TGCGCCAGCAGCTCCGAGCGGTCAACCGGGGAGCTGTTTTTT,CASSSERSTGELFF
TRBJ2-2,TRBV9,many,NA,TGTGCCAGCAGCCAGAGGGAGGCGGGGCCCGGGGAGCTGTTTTTT,CASSQREAGPGELFF
TRBJ2-7,TRBV11-3,NA,TRBD1,TGTGCCAGCAGCCGAGGGGGGACAGGCCCTTACGAGCAGTACTTC,CASSRGGTGPYEQYF
TRBJ1-2,TRBV7-6,medium-sized,TRBD1,TGTGCCAGCAGCCAGGGGGCGCGGGACTATGGCTACACCTTC,CASSQGARDYGYTF
TRBJ2-1,TRBV5-4,many,TRBD2,TGTGCCAGCAGCTTAACTGCGGGGGACAATGAGCAGTTCTTC,CASSLTAGDNEQFF
TRBJ2-3,TRBV20-1,many,NA,TGCAGTGCTAGAGAAGGGCGGGATACGCAGTATTTT,CSAREGRDTQYF
TRBJ1-2,TRBV5-6,many,NA,TGTGCCAGCAGCCGCAACTATGGCTACACCTTC,CASSRNYGYTF
TRBJ2-3,TRBV19,few,TRBD1,TGTGCCAGCACCGGGACAGGACCAAGGAGGACAGATACGCAGTATTTT,CASTGTGPRRTDTQYF
TRBJ2-7,TRBV3-1,many,TRBD2,TGTGCCAGCAGCCAAGATTCCAGCGGGGGGGCTTGGAGCTACGAGCAGTACTTC,CASSQDSSGGAWSYEQYF
TRBJ2-1,TRBV28,medium-sized,NA,TGTGCCGGCGCCAGGGGCAATGAGCAGTTCTTC,CAGARGNEQFF
TRBJ2-2,TRBV6-6,few,NA,TGTGCCAGCAGTACAGCGAACACCGGGGAGCTGTTTTTT,CASSTANTGELFF
TRBJ2-7,TRBV7-2,many,NA,TGTGCCAGCAGCAAACCTCGACTTCGATACGAGCAGTACTTC,CASSKPRLRYEQYF
TRBJ2-3,TRBV2,NA,TRBD1,TGTGCCAGCAGTGAAGCCGACAGGGAGATTAGCACAGATACGCAGTATTTT,CASSEADREISTDTQYF
TRBJ1-3,TRBV29-1,many,NA,TGCAGCGTTGAGGCCTTCCTCTCTGGAAACACCATATATTTT,CSVEAFLSGNTIYF
TRBJ2-1,TRBV7-2,many,NA,TGTGCCAGCAGAGGAAACAATGAGCAGTTCTTC,CASRGNNEQFF
TRBJ2-2,TRBV4-3,many,NA,TGCGCCAGCAGCCGGACAGCCTGGGTGAGAGGCACCGGGGAGCTGTTTTTT,CASSRTAWVRGTGELFF
TRBJ1-1,TRBV30,many,NA,TGTGCCTGGAGTGTACCGGTGGCAGCCAAAGCTTTCTTT,CAWSVPVAAKAFF
TRBJ1-1,TRBV5-8,NA,NA,TGTGCCAGCAGCCGAACTTACGCCCTCGCTTTCTTT,CASSRTYALAFF
TRBJ2-7,TRBV6-1,NA,TRBD1,TGTGCCAGCATTCTCTACAGGGGGCCGTCCTACGAGCAGTACTTC,CASILYRGPSYEQYF
TRBJ1-5,TRBV7-3,many,NA,TGTGCCAGCAGCTCCGCAGGCCTTACTAGTCAGCCCCAGCATTTT,CASSSAGLTSQPQHF
TRBJ1-2,TRBV5-1,many,NA,TGCGCCAGCAGCGGGACCCTGGGAGGCTACACCTTC,CASSGTLGGYTF
TRBJ2-7,TRBV6-5,many,NA,TGTGCCAGCAGTTACTCTGGGGGCTCGAGCTCCTACGAGCAGTACTTC,CASSYSGGSSSYEQYF
TRBJ2-5,TRBV7-3,many,TRBD2,TGTGCCAGCAGCCCGCAGAAACTAGCGGGGGTAGAGACCCAGTACTTC,CASSPQKLAGVETQYF
TRBJ2-2,TRBV29-1,many,NA,TGCAGCGTAGGTGTTAACACCGGGGAGCTGTTTTTT,CSVGVNTGELFF
TRBJ2-7,TRBV7-2,many,NA,TGTGCCAGCAGCTTAGATGGGGGGCGGTACGAGCAGTACTTC,CASSLDGGRYEQYF
TRBJ1-1,TRBV20-1,medium-sized,NA,TGCAGTGCTAGAGATCGTTTAGAGAAGAACACTGAAGCTTTCTTT,CSARDRLEKNTEAFF
TRBJ1-2,TRBV4-1,medium-sized,TRBD1,TGCGCCAGCAGCCCCGGGACAGGGGTGAGTGGCTACACCTTC,CASSPGTGVSGYTF
TRBJ2-5,TRBV6-6,medium-sized,NA,TGTGCCAGCAGTTACTCGGCGGAGACCCAGTACTTC,CASSYSAETQYF
TRBJ1-1,TRBV12-3/TRBV12-4,many,NA,TGTGCCAGCAGTTTATGGGGGACTGAAGCTTTCTTT,CASSLWGTEAFF
TRBJ1-5,TRBV12-3/TRBV12-4,many,NA,TGTGCCAGCAGTTTATCAGGAAATCAGCCCCAGCATTTT,CASSLSGNQPQHF
TRBJ1-1,TRBV18,NA,NA,TGTGCCAGCTCGCCCGGGACTGGGGTCACTGAAGCTTTCTTT,CASSPGTGVTEAFF
TRBJ2-7,TRBV18,medium-sized,TRBD2,TGTGCCAGCTCACCACGACCCTCGCGGGGGGGCGTCTCGTACGAGCAGTACTTC,CASSPRPSRGGVSYEQYF
TRBJ1-1,TRBV20-1,many,NA,TGCAGTGCTCCCAGTCCCGTTGATGGAGCTTTCTTT,CSAPSPVDGAFF
TRBJ1-1,TRBV6-5,many,TRBD1,TGTGCCAGCAGTCGGAAGGGGGCCGAGAACACTGAAGCTTTCTTT,CASSRKGAENTEAFF
TRBJ2-3,TRBV11-2,many,NA,TGTGCCAGCAGCGCAAAGACCTTCGGGACCAACCTTGGTACGCAGTATTTT,CASSAKTFGTNLGTQYF
TRBJ1-1,TRBV7-2,many,NA,TGTGCCAGCAGTCGACAGATGAACACTGAAGCTTTCTTT,CASSRQMNTEAFF
TRBJ2-1,TRBV7-9,NA,TRBD1,TGTGCCAGCAGCACCGGACAGGGTCGTTCCAATGAGCAGTTCTTC,CASSTGQGRSNEQFF
TRBJ1-1,TRBV5-1,many,NA,TGCGCCAGCAGCTTAGAGAGGAACACTGAAGCTTTCTTT,CASSLERNTEAFF
TRBJ2-1,TRBV9,many,NA,TGTGCCAGCAGCACTAGGACTGGGGGGTACAATGAGCAGTTCTTC,CASSTRTGGYNEQFF